Listed here are 31 T cell receptor beta chains from one sample, sequenced in a study of prognosis after radiotherapy for stage I lung cancer. Researchers used two-round multiplex PCR to amplify TCR beta CDR3 starting from genomic DNA. First-round PCR amplification was performed with primers specific to each TRBV and TRBJ gene. One entry per CDR3 protein, called by TCRdb with MiXCR from the multiplex PCR reads. The data contain some 27,000 distinct CDR3 sequences, around 30% of them singletons. Sequenced here: PBMCs, sampled before or after stereotactic body radiation therapy (not recorded which). The receptors were sampled from a donor over 45 with non-small cell lung cancer.

This clonotype occurred many times. The chain joins TRBV7-2 to TRBJ2-7; perhaps D is TRBD1 or TRBD2 (6 bases each). The CDR3 is 15 residues long. V lost 1 base and J lost 0, with 10 bases in between. The germline V gene encodes CDR1 SGHTA and CDR2 FQGNSA. The CDR3 spells CASSLVRGPSYEQYF. The DNA for the CDR3 is TGTGCCAGCAGCTTAGTCCGGGGGCCCTCCTACGAGCAGTACTTC.

In this sample, this clonotype turned up many times. Mismatch with germline at one junction end may stem from a read error. The chain combines TRBV4-1 with TRBJ2-5; D gene uncertain. Germline CDR1 MGHRA, CDR2 YSYEKL. The CDR3 is 16 residues long. CDR3 in amino acids: CASSQGWVPNQETQYF. As DNA, the CDR3 is TGCGCCAGCAGTCAAGGGTGGGTCCCAAACCAAGAGACCCAGTACTTC.

This clonotype is labeled medium-sized. V usage is TRBV2 and J usage is TRBJ2-1, with TRBD2 matching over 7 bases. Germline V lookup: CDR1 SNHLY, CDR2 FYNNEI. The CDR3 is made up of 14 amino acids. V lost 9 bases, J lost 3 bases, and 8 bases stayed unmatched. The CDR3 sequence is CARESGTNYNEQFF. Here the CDR3 DNA reads TGTGCCAGAGAGTCCGGGACTAACTACAATGAGCAGTTCTTC. Using reference TRBV2 and TRBJ2-1 for the parts outside the CDR3, the full variable domain is EPEVTQTPSHQVTQMGQEVILRCVPISNHLYFYWYRQILGQKVEFLVSFYNNEISEKSEIFDDQFSVERPDGSNFTLKIRSTKLEDSAMYFCARESGTNYNEQFFGPGTRLTVL.

Comments on this clonotype: With only one base between it and a far larger clone, this is likely a read error. This chain links TRBV6-2 or TRBV6-3 with TRBJ2-3, with 9 bases lining up with TRBD2. Per germline, CDR1 MNHEY and CDR2 SVGEGT. The CDR3 runs to 17 residues. The trim removed 6 bases at V and 3 bases at J, leaving 13 bases unmatched. The CDR3 DNA is TGTGCCAGCAGGGGAGAGGTCGGTAGCGGGAGAACAGATACGCAGTATTTT. This sequence encodes CASRGEVGSGRTDTQYF.

This clonotype turned up a few times. The genes are TRBV3-1 and TRBJ2-7; TRBD1 matches 7 bases. The germline gives CDR1 LGHDT, CDR2 YNNKEL (reference sequence). The CDR3 runs to 16 residues. V shed 2 bases and J 0 bases; nucleotides not matched to a gene: 7. CDR3 region: CASSQIGQESSYEQYF. The CDR3 region has the DNA TGTGCCAGCAGCCAAATTGGACAGGAAAGCTCCTACGAGCAGTACTTC.

The genes are TRBV10-2 and TRBJ2-7, with 8 bases lining up with TRBD1. This CDR3 is built from 15 residues. The J segment lost 4 bases and the V segment lost 2 bases, leaving 7 bases of the junction unmatched. CDR1 is WSHSY, CDR2 SAAADI, per germline. The CDR3 reads CASSEGTGFLYEQYF. CDR3 nucleotides: TGCGCCAGCAGTGAGGGGACAGGTTTTTTGTACGAGCAGTACTTC.

Ten or more counts support this clonotype. V is TRBV30 and J is TRBJ1-4; the D gene is possibly TRBD1 (5 bases). CDR1 and CDR2 from the germline V gene are GTSNPN and SVGIG (reference sequence). This CDR3 comprises 18 residues. V lost 1 base and J 2 bases, leaving 20 bases between the germline ends. The CDR3 protein is CAWSDSFGGSPTNEKLFF. The CDR3 bases are TGTGCCTGGAGTGATTCTTTCGGGGGGAGCCCTACTAATGAAAAACTGTTTTTT.

As for this clonotype: Compared with germline, one end of the junction differs, possibly owing to a read error. This chain connects TRBV7-9 to TRBJ2-6; 7 nucleotides align to TRBD1. There are 18 residues in the CDR3. Per the germline V gene, CDR1 is SEHNR and CDR2 is FQNEAQ (reference sequence). The CDR3 nucleotides are TGTGCCAGCAGCCCGGACAGGAGGAGGCTCACTGGGGCAAACGTCCTGACTTTC. Protein sequence: CASSPDRRRLTGANVLTF. The full variable domain, completed using reference TRBV7-9 and TRBJ2-6, is DTGVSQNPRHKITKRGQNVTFRCDPISEHNRLYWYRQTLGQGPEFLTYFQNEAQLEKSRLLSDRFSAERPKGSFSTLEIQRTEQGDSAMYLCASSPDRRRLTGANVLTFGAGSRLTVL.

This clonotype was seen at least ten times. The chain carries TRBV4-1 and TRBJ2-3; 9 positions match TRBD2. Losses at the gene ends were 4 bases for V and 3 bases for J; bases not matched to a gene: 11. This CDR3 is built from 17 residues. The germline CDR1 and CDR2 sequences are MGHRA and YSYEKL. The CDR3 coding sequence is TGCGCCAGCAGCCCCAGAGGAAGGAGCGGGGGGACAGATACGCAGTATTTT. Translation: CASSPRGRSGGTDTQYF.

This clonotype has a single count. The chain has TRBV30 and TRBJ2-7; D may be TRBD2 (5 bases). Germline CDR1 reads GTSNPN; CDR2 reads SVGIG (reference sequence). This CDR3 spans 12 amino acids. V was pared by 3 bases and J by 5 bases, with 11 bases between. CDR3 in DNA: TGTGCCTGGAGCTTAGCGCGCCACGAGCAGTACTTC. Amino acids: CAWSLARHEQYF.

This clonotype was seen at least ten times. The V call is TRBV7-2, the J call TRBJ2-7; no clear D gene. This CDR3 is 12 amino acids long. V lost 2 bases to trimming and J lost 2 bases, with 4 bases between them. CDR1 and CDR2 (germline): SGHTA, FQGNSA. The CDR3 coding sequence is TGTGCCAGCAGCTTACCCCCCTACGAGCAGTACTTC. Translated: CASSLPPYEQYF.

This clonotype was seen repeatedly, ten times or more. This rearrangement joins TRBV11-2 to TRBJ2-3; D gene uncertain. The CDR3 consists of 13 residues. Germline-derived CDR1 and CDR2 are SGHAT and FQNNGV. V lost 5 bases and J lost 1, with 7 bases in between. The CDR3 here is CASSHPRTDTQYF. The CDR3 DNA follows: TGTGCCAGCAGCCATCCCCGCACAGATACGCAGTATTTT.

V usage is TRBV6-2 or TRBV6-3 and J usage is TRBJ1-2; maybe TRBD1 (5 bases). The CDR3 covers 17 residues. Germline V gene lookup returns CDR1 MNHEY and CDR2 SVGEGT. Trimming stripped 4 bases from V and 6 bases from J, with 24 bases between. The CDR3, as DNA: TGTGCCAGCAGTTCGGGTCGCCTGGATGGACACTCCGATGGCTACACCTTC. Translation: CASSSGRLDGHSDGYTF.

In its sample, this clonotype ranks as medium-sized. The chain has TRBV2 and TRBJ2-7; TRBD1 agrees at 7 bases. J gave up 7 bases and V 8 bases, and 14 bases lay outside the gene matches. The CDR3 spans 14 residues. Germline V CDR1 and CDR2: SNHLY, FYNNEI. The CDR3 reads CASSHRGPLGEQYF. The CDR3 DNA reads TGTGCCAGCTCTCACAGGGGTCCCCTCGGGGAGCAGTACTTC.

Worth noting for this clonotype: A read error likely explains this, since a far larger clone differs by one base. This chain connects TRBV6-5 to TRBJ2-5; possibly TRBD2 for D (6 bases). The tail of the sequence fits TRBJ2-1 better, so the J call may be wrong. The CDR3 covers 17 residues. CDR1 and CDR2 (germline): MNHEY, SVGAGI. CDR3 protein: CASSSRGLSGDLSEQFF. In nucleotides, the CDR3 is TGTGCCAGCAGTTCCCGAGGACTATCGGGAGATCTATCTGAGCAGTTCTTC.

A single count supports this clonotype. A read error may account for a junction end that differs from germline. This rearrangement joins TRBV7-9 to TRBJ1-2; 7 nucleotides agree with TRBD1. CDR3 length: 14 residues. Germline V gives CDR1 SEHNR, CDR2 FQNEAQ (reference sequence). CDR3 DNA sequence: TGTGCCAGCAGCATCAGACAGGGCGATGATGGCCACACCTTC. Translated, it gives CASSIRQGDDGHTF. The full variable domain, completed using reference TRBV7-9 and TRBJ1-2, is DTGVSQNPRHKITKRGQNVTFRCDPISEHNRLYWYRQTLGQGPEFLTYFQNEAQLEKSRLLSDRFSAERPKGSFSTLEIQRTEQGDSAMYLCASSIRQGDDGHTFGSGTRLTVV.

Details on this clonotype: The junction differs from germline at one of its ends, possibly a read error. This chain uses TRBV6-5 with TRBJ2-7; the D is unclear. This CDR3 is 14 amino acids long. CDR1 is MNHEY and CDR2 is SVGAGI in the germline V gene. As DNA, the CDR3 is TGTCCCAGCAGTTACTCGCAGAGCTCCTACAAGCAGTACTTC. Its protein is CPSSYSQSSYKQYF.

This clonotype was detected ten times or more. V usage is TRBV28 and J usage is TRBJ1-2; 9 nucleotides agree with TRBD1. This CDR3 spans 12 amino acids. V shed 6 bases, J shed 6 bases, and the junction held 2 bases outside the gene matches. CDR1 and CDR2 (germline): MDHEN, SYDVKM. Written as DNA, the CDR3 is TGTGCCAGCAGGACAGGGGGAAATGGCTACACCTTC. Its translation is CASRTGGNGYTF.

About this clonotype: A far larger clone is one base from this, pointing to a likely read error. The rearrangement uses TRBV6-4 and TRBJ1-1, with 9 positions matching TRBD1. This CDR3 has 16 amino acids. The junction had 8 bases not matched to a gene; V was cut back by 6 bases and J by 0 bases. Germline lookup yields CDR1 MRHNA and CDR2 SNTAGT. The CDR3, as DNA: TGTGCCAGCAGATCCCCGGGACAGGGAATGAACACTGAAGCTTTCTTT. Protein product: CASRSPGQGMNTEAFF.

This rearrangement joins TRBV6-9 to TRBJ1-6; 8 nucleotides agree with TRBD1. Germline V gene lookup returns CDR1 MNHGY and CDR2 SVAAGI. V trimming: 3 bases; J trimming: 16 bases; junction bases outside the gene matches: 17. CDR3 length equals 16 residues. The CDR3, as DNA: TGTGCCAGCAGTTACTCATTACAGGGGGACGGTTTACCACTCCACTTT. Translation: CASSYSLQGDGLPLHF.

The chain joins TRBV6-5 to TRBJ1-1; 7 bases are a match to TRBD1. Germline values: CDR1 MNHEY, CDR2 SVGAGI. The CDR3 has 17 amino acids. Losses at the gene ends were 1 base for V and 5 bases for J; bases not matched to a gene: 13. In DNA, the CDR3 is TGTGCCAGCAGTTACTTAAGGGGGCGTCGAGCGGGTACTGAAGCTTTCTTT. Translation gives CASSYLRGRRAGTEAFF.

Worth noting for this clonotype: Given a far larger clone just one base away, this is likely a sequencing read error. The rearrangement joins TRBV10-3 to TRBJ2-3; D is undetermined. This CDR3 region has 17 residues. V was trimmed by 5 bases and J by 0 bases, leaving 18 bases between them. Germline V gene sequence: CDR1 ENHRY, CDR2 SYGVKD. CDR3 residues: CAISLESVLRSTDTQYF. CDR3 DNA: TGTGCCATCAGTTTGGAGTCAGTCCTCAGGAGCACAGATACGCAGTATTTT.

This clonotype was observed at least ten times. This sequence joins TRBV7-9 and TRBJ1-1; D is unclear. The germline V gene has CDR1 SEHNR and CDR2 FQNEAQ (reference sequence). The CDR3 has 13 residues. V lost 0 bases and J lost 6, with 8 bases in between. The DNA of the CDR3 is TGTGCCAGCAGCTTAGCGGGGAAGCCTGAAGCTTTCTTT. This translates into CASSLAGKPEAFF.

The chain links TRBV7-3 to TRBJ2-3, with TRBD2 matching over 9 bases. CDR1 and CDR2 from the germline V gene are SGHTA and FQGTGA. The length of the CDR3 is 14 residues. J gave up 4 bases and V 5 bases, and 4 bases lay outside the gene matches. The CDR3 DNA follows: TGTGCCAGCAGCGAACGGACTAGCGCAGATACGCAGTATTTT. Translating it yields CASSERTSADTQYF. Together with reference TRBV7-3 and TRBJ2-3, the CDR3 gives the full variable domain: GAGVSQTPSNKVTEKGKYVELRCDPISGHTALYWYRQSLGQGPEFLIYFQGTGAADDSGLPNDRFFAVRPEGSVSTLKIQRTERGDSAVYLCASSERTSADTQYFGPGTRLTVL.

For this clonotype: Given a much more abundant clone one base away, this may be a read error. V gene TRBV28 combines with J gene TRBJ2-5; TRBD2 matches 12 bases. The CDR3 consists of 15 residues. V lost 6 bases and J lost 4; bases outside the gene matches: 6. CDR1 is MDHEN, CDR2 SYDVKM, per germline. The CDR3 sequence: CASSLLAGGLETQYF. CDR3 DNA sequence: TGTGCCAGCAGCCTACTAGCGGGGGGCTTAGAGACCCAGTACTTC.

This clonotype was seen repeatedly, ten times or more. V and J are TRBV5-1 and TRBJ1-6; D is perhaps TRBD1 (5 bases). The CDR3 contains 17 residues. Germline V gene sequence: CDR1 SGHRS, CDR2 YFSETQ. Trimming pared 3 bases from V and 0 bases from J, leaving 13 bases between. CDR3 protein: CASSSGTGSSYNSPLHF. CDR3 in DNA: TGCGCCAGCAGCTCAGGGACGGGGAGCTCCTATAATTCACCCCTCCACTTT.

To note about this clonotype: The junction differs from germline at one of its ends, possibly a read error. The chain employs TRBV28 and TRBJ1-2; TRBD1 matches 9 bases. CDR3 length equals 15 residues. Germline V CDR1 and CDR2: MDHEN, SYDVKM. DNA for the CDR3: TGTTCCAGCAGTCCGACACAGGGGGCGCACTATGGCTACACCTTC. Amino acid sequence: CSSSPTQGAHYGYTF.

This clonotype was observed at least ten times. The chain has TRBV20-1 and TRBJ2-2; 8 nucleotides line up with TRBD2. With 0 bases clipped from V and 1 base from J, the junction kept 4 bases outside the gene matches. Looked up from germline, CDR1 is DFQATT and CDR2 is SNEGSKA (reference sequence). This CDR3 comprises 16 residues. The CDR3 region has the DNA TGCAGTGCTAGAGATGTGACTAGCGAGAACACCGGGGAGCTGTTTTTT. This translates into CSARDVTSENTGELFF.

As to this clonotype: A clone one base away is much larger, so this may be a read error. V usage is TRBV3-1 and J usage is TRBJ1-1; D remains ambiguous. CDR3 length equals 13 residues. The germline gives CDR1 LGHDT, CDR2 YNNKEL (reference sequence). CDR3 residues: CASSQGWNTEALF. Written as DNA, the CDR3 is TGTGCCAGCAGCCAAGGATGGAACACTGAAGCTCTCTTT.

This clonotype was observed many times. This chain connects TRBV3-1 to TRBJ2-3; TRBD2 agrees at 11 bases. CDR3 size: 16 residues. Per the germline V gene, CDR1 is LGHDT and CDR2 is YNNKEL (reference sequence). After removal of 3 bases from V and 2 bases from J, the junction contained 4 bases not matched to a gene. CDR3 sequence: CASSHFSGGDTDTQYF. Written as DNA, the CDR3 is TGTGCCAGCAGCCACTTTAGCGGGGGGGACACAGATACGCAGTATTTT.

Turning to this clonotype: A far larger clone is a single base away, which makes a read error likely. The chain links TRBV7-9 to TRBJ1-3, with 8 bases matching TRBD1. The germline V gene encodes CDR1 SEHNR and CDR2 FQNEAQ (reference sequence). This CDR3 has 15 residues. Trimming took 4 bases from V and 5 from J; bases not matched to a gene: 7. The CDR3 region is CASSSQTGARNTIYF. The CDR3, as DNA: TGTGCCAGCAGCTCCCAGACAGGGGCTAGAAACACCATATATTTT.